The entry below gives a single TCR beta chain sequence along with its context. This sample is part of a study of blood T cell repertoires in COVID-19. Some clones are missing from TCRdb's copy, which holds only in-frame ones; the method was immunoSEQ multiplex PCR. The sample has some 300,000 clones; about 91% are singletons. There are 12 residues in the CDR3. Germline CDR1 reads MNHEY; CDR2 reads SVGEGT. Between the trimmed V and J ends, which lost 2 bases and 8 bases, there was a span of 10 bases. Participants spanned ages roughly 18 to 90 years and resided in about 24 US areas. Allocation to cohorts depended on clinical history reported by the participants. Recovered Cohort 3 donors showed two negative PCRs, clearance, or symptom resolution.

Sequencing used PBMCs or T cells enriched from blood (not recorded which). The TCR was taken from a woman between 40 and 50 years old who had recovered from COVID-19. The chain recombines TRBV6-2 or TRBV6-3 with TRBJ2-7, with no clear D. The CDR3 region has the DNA TGTGCCAGCAGTTACCCGAGCATCAAGCAGTACTTC. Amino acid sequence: CASSYPSIKQYF.